Below, 6 T cell receptor beta chains from the same sample are listed, as sequenced in a study of control samples from healthy donors and cancer patients. The table came from immunoSEQ multiplex PCR; TCRdb's copy has only in-frame clones and leaves some out. Of 200,000 to 250,000 clones listed, around 94% are singletons. The material sequenced was blood. The source of these receptors is a man aged 50-59 years in good health.

The rearrangement uses TRBV28 and TRBJ2-2; D perhaps matches TRBD2 (6 bases). CDR1 and CDR2 (germline): MDHEN, SYDVKM. Trimming took 7 bases from V and 1 from J, leaving 13 bases between them. The length of the CDR3 is 15 residues. The CDR3: CASIPGGENTGELFF. DNA for the CDR3: TGTGCCAGCATCCCGGGCGGGGAGAACACCGGGGAGCTGTTTTTT.

This chain uses TRBV6-6 with TRBJ1-2; a weak D match, TRBD1 (5 bases). Trimming removed 2 bases at V and 8 bases at J, with 15 bases between. This CDR3 spans 14 amino acids. Looked up from germline, CDR1 is MNHNY and CDR2 is SVGAGI (reference sequence). The chain's CDR3 is CASSYRGGDQGYTF. The CDR3 region has the DNA TGTGCCAGCAGTTACCGGGGAGGGGATCAAGGCTACACCTTC.

The chain is built from TRBV6-5 and TRBJ2-7; D is uncertain. This CDR3 is built from 13 residues. Trimming cost V 7 bases and J 0 bases, with 10 bases left between them. Germline V gene sequence: CDR1 MNHEY, CDR2 SVGAGI. For the CDR3, the DNA is TGTGCCAGCAAGTCTTATGGCTCCTACGAGCAGTACGTC. Amino acid sequence: CASKSYGSYEQYV.

The chain is built from TRBV18 and TRBJ1-6; 8 positions agree with TRBD1. Germline assignment: CDR1 KGHSH and CDR2 LQKENI. The ends lost 6 bases at V and 10 bases at J; junction bases unmatched: 8. CDR3 length: 14 amino acids. CDR3 sequence: CASSPDRGGSPLHF. In DNA, the CDR3 is TGTGCCAGCTCTCCCGACAGGGGAGGATCACCCCTCCACTTT.

This chain connects TRBV18 to TRBJ2-1; 11 nucleotides line up with TRBD1. CDR3 length: 15 amino acids. V lost 6 bases to trimming and J lost 6 bases; unmatched junction nucleotides: 7. In germline, CDR1 is KGHSH, CDR2 LQKENI. The CDR3 DNA sequence: TGTGCCAGCTCCCCCTTCGGGACAGGGGGCAATGAGCAGTTCTTC. Amino acids: CASSPFGTGGNEQFF.

The rearrangement links TRBV12-2 to TRBJ1-5. TRBV12-2 is an annotated pseudogene. The CDR3 spans 14 residues. The CDR3 coding sequence is TGTGCAAGTCGCTCGCCCCGCCGCAATCAGCCCCAGCATTTT. It specifies CASRSPRRNQPQHF.